The rows below give T cell receptor beta chains drawn from one sample of a study of cytomegalovirus exposure and HLA in healthy donors. Generated by immunoSEQ multiplex PCR, the TCRdb table keeps only in-frame clones and is missing some. This table has about 190,000 clones, about four fifths appearing once. The sequencing sample was made of PBMCs. The source of these receptors is a woman in her thirties or forties in good health and CMV-seronegative. Both conserved end residues are part of each CDR3. The D gene is left open where the match is weak. The size of a clone is reported for some rows only, either as once, few or many, or as a class for expanded clones.

clone_size	v_call	cdr3_length	j_call	d_call	cdr3_nt	cdr3_aa
NA	TRBV7-6	17	TRBJ2-3	TRBD1	TGTGCCAGCAGCTTAGCGCTGCGACAGGGTGGAAGAGATACGCAGTATTTT	CASSLALRQGGRDTQYF
NA	TRBV5-6	11	TRBJ1-2	NA	TGTGCCAGCAGCTTGAGGGGGGGCTACACCTTC	CASSLRGGYTF
NA	TRBV9	17	TRBJ1-3	TRBD1	TGTGCCAGCAGCGTAGCGGGACAGGGGGTAACAGGAAACACCATATATTTT	CASSVAGQGVTGNTIYF
once	TRBV7-2	16	TRBJ2-2	NA	TGTGCCAGCAGCTTATACGGACTAGGGGGCACCGGGGAGCTGTTTTTT	CASSLYGLGGTGELFF
few	TRBV12-5	14	TRBJ1-2	NA	TGTGCTAGTGATACGAGGGACTGGGGGGGAGGCTACACCTTC	CASDTRDWGGGYTF
NA	TRBV25-1	17	TRBJ2-3	TRBD1	TGTGCCAGCGCCCCCCCGGACAGGGTAGATAGCACAGATACGCAGTATTTT	CASAPPDRVDSTDTQYF
few	TRBV7-2	15	TRBJ1-2	NA	TGTGCCAGCAGCTTAAGGGGAACACTTAACTATGGCTACACCTTC	CASSLRGTLNYGYTF
NA	TRBV4-3	15	TRBJ2-5	NA	TGCGCCAGCAGCCCCGGCCACGGGGGGCAGGAGACCCAGTACTTC	CASSPGHGGQETQYF
few	TRBV5-1	15	TRBJ2-2	NA	TGCGCCAGCAGCTTCCGGGACTCCAACACCGGGGAGCTGTTTTTT	CASSFRDSNTGELFF
NA	TRBV29-1	12	TRBJ1-2	NA	TGCAGCGTTGAAGAGGCAGGGAGGGTCTACACCTTC	CSVEEAGRVYTF
NA	TRBV5-1	16	TRBJ1-1	NA	TGCGCCAGCAGCCCGGGGCCGGGAGGGTCGAACACTGAAGCTTTCTTT	CASSPGPGGSNTEAFF
NA	TRBV11-3	16	TRBJ2-5	TRBD2	TGTGCCAGCAGCTCGACCCGACTAGCGGGAGGAGAGACCCAGTACTTC	CASSSTRLAGGETQYF
NA	TRBV7-3	12	TRBJ2-1	TRBD1	TGTGCCAGCAGCCCCCAGGGGGATGAGCAGTTCTTC	CASSPQGDEQFF
NA	TRBV7-2	16	TRBJ1-2	TRBD1	TGTGCCAGCAGCTTAGCCCTGGGACAGGGCTACTATGGCTACACCTTC	CASSLALGQGYYGYTF
NA	TRBV27	15	TRBJ1-2	TRBD1	TGTGCCAGCAGTCCGAGGACTCGCCGGGACAGAGGCTACACCTTC	CASSPRTRRDRGYTF
NA	TRBV30	13	TRBJ1-6	NA	TGTGCCTGGAGCGGAGGGAATAATTCACCCCTCCACTTT	CAWSGGNNSPLHF
NA	TRBV19	14	TRBJ1-1	TRBD1	TGTGCCAGTAATAGGGACAGGGGTGGCACTGAAGCTTTCTTT	CASNRDRGGTEAFF
NA	TRBV19	19	TRBJ1-5	TRBD1	TGTGCCAGTATGCGGGACCCGGGACAGGAAAGTAATAGCAATCAGCCCCAGCATTTT	CASMRDPGQESNSNQPQHF
NA	TRBV9	15	TRBJ2-1	TRBD1	TGTGCCAGCAGCGTGGGGACAGGGGGCTGGAATGAGCAGTTCTTC	CASSVGTGGWNEQFF
few	TRBV2	14	TRBJ2-2	TRBD2	TGTGCCAGCAGTACTGCTAGCGGCACCGGGGAGCTGTTTTTT	CASSTASGTGELFF
NA	TRBV6-4	13	TRBJ1-1	NA	TGTGCCAGCAGTGAGGAGGGAAGGGGTGAAGCTTTCTTT	CASSEEGRGEAFF
NA	TRBV19	13	TRBJ1-1	TRBD1	TGTGCCAGTTCGACCACAGGGGACACTGAAGCTTTCTTT	CASSTTGDTEAFF
NA	TRBV15	17	TRBJ2-7	TRBD2	TGTGCCACCAGCAGATCCAAACTAGCGGGGAGCTCCTACGAGCAGTACTTC	CATSRSKLAGSSYEQYF
NA	TRBV11-2	19	TRBJ2-1	NA	TGTGCCAGCAGCTTAGAAAGGCGGGACCACCTATTCTCCTACAATGAGCAGTTCTTC	CASSLERRDHLFSYNEQFF
NA	TRBV9	14	TRBJ2-3	NA	TGTGCCAGCAGCGGCCGGACTAACAAAGATACGCAGTATTTT	CASSGRTNKDTQYF
NA	TRBV18	15	TRBJ1-5	NA	TGTGCCAGCTCCTACGTTCGGGACACGGGCCAGCCCCAGCATTTT	CASSYVRDTGQPQHF
NA	TRBV7-2	14	TRBJ2-2	TRBD2	TGTGCCAGCAACCTACTAGCGTCCGCCGGGGAGCTGTTTTTT	CASNLLASAGELFF
NA	TRBV7-6	15	TRBJ2-1	NA	TGTGCCAGCAGCTTAAGGGACTTGGGGTCCAATGAGCAGTTCTTC	CASSLRDLGSNEQFF
NA	TRBV6-5	13	TRBJ2-7	TRBD2	TGTGCCAGCCGACTAGCGGGCACCTACGAGCAGTACTTC	CASRLAGTYEQYF
NA	TRBV10-3	15	TRBJ2-5	TRBD2	TGTGCCACCGGACTAGCGGGAGGGGAACAAGAGACCCAGTACTTC	CATGLAGGEQETQYF
NA	TRBV11-3	16	TRBJ2-3	TRBD2	TGTGCCAGCAGCTTAGAAGCTAGCGGGATATCAGATACGCAGTATTTT	CASSLEASGISDTQYF
NA	TRBV13	14	TRBJ1-1	TRBD1	TGTGCCAGCAGCTTAGGCTTCAGGGGGCTACGAGCTTTCTTT	CASSLGFRGLRAFF
NA	TRBV6-6	13	TRBJ2-2	NA	TGTGCCAGCGGAGCTTTCTCCACCGGGGAGCTGTTTTTT	CASGAFSTGELFF
NA	TRBV5-6	15	TRBJ2-7	TRBD1	TGTGCCAGCAGCACGGACTACAGGGGGCCGTACGAGCAGTACTTC	CASSTDYRGPYEQYF
NA	TRBV6-6	16	TRBJ2-1	NA	TGTGCCAGCAGTTACCCCCTAGCGCATTCCTACAATGAGCAGTTCTTC	CASSYPLAHSYNEQFF
NA	TRBV11-3	17	TRBJ2-3	TRBD2	TGTGCCAGCAGCTTCGGGCTAGCGGGAGGTGCTGCAGATACGCAGTATTTT	CASSFGLAGGAADTQYF
NA	TRBV5-8	15	TRBJ2-5	TRBD1	TGTGCCAGCAGCGCACGGGACAGGGGGCCAGAGACCCAGTACTTC	CASSARDRGPETQYF
NA	TRBV5-1	17	TRBJ1-2	TRBD1	TGCGCCAGCAGTAGTAAGGGGCCGGGACAGAGTATCTATGGCTACACCTTC	CASSSKGPGQSIYGYTF
NA	TRBV10-3	14	TRBJ2-1	TRBD2	TGTGCCATCAGTATAGCGGGAGGTAACAATGAGCAGTTCTTC	CAISIAGGNNEQFF
NA	TRBV19	13	TRBJ2-1	NA	TGTGCCAGTAGTGTCCAAGAGGGGGTTACGCAGTTCTTC	CASSVQEGVTQFF
NA	TRBV7-9	13	TRBJ1-3	NA	TGTGCCAGCAGCCCTAGGGACTCCAACACCATATATTTT	CASSPRDSNTIYF
NA	TRBV29-1	12	TRBJ1-1	NA	TGCAGCGTTGTCAGTGGTGACACTGAAGCTTTCTTT	CSVVSGDTEAFF
NA	TRBV19	15	TRBJ1-1	TRBD1	TGTGCCAGTAGTATAGACGACAGGGAACACACTGAAGCTTTCTTT	CASSIDDREHTEAFF
NA	TRBV21-1	15	TRBJ1-5	NA	TGTGCCAGCAGCAAGTCGTGGGGGGGCAATCAGCCCCAGCATTTT	CASSKSWGGNQPQHF
once	TRBV5-1	15	TRBJ1-1	TRBD1	TGCGCCAGCAGCCTGGAGGGACAGTCGAACACTGAAGCTTTCTTT	CASSLEGQSNTEAFF
NA	TRBV7-9	14	TRBJ2-3	TRBD2	TGTGCCAGCAGCTTTAGCGGGACTTGGGATACGCAGTATTTT	CASSFSGTWDTQYF
NA	TRBV5-4	15	TRBJ1-1	NA	TGTGCCAGCAGCTTCAGCAGGACAGCGAACACTGAAGCTTTCTTT	CASSFSRTANTEAFF
NA	TRBV5-1	13	TRBJ1-2	NA	TGCGCCAGCAGCCCGGGAGGGGGAAAGGGCTACACCTTC	CASSPGGGKGYTF
NA	TRBV6-1	11	TRBJ1-2	NA	TGTGCCAGCAGTGAACAAAATGGCTACACCTTC	CASSEQNGYTF
NA	TRBV27	16	TRBJ2-4	NA	TGTGCCAGCTCCCCCAGGGTCCTTCTAGCCAAAAACATTCAGTACTTC	CASSPRVLLAKNIQYF
NA	TRBV5-1	17	TRBJ2-1	TRBD1	TGCGCCAGCACTTCAAACCGCGGGACAGGGAGCCGTAATGAGCAGTTCTTC	CASTSNRGTGSRNEQFF
NA	TRBV4-3	15	TRBJ2-1	NA	TGCGCCAGCAGCCAGGGGGCCAGGGGCTACAATGAGCAGTTCTTC	CASSQGARGYNEQFF
NA	TRBV7-2	14	TRBJ1-2	TRBD1	TGTGCCAGCAATAAGGGGGACAGGGCCTATGGCTACACCTTC	CASNKGDRAYGYTF
NA	TRBV5-4	14	TRBJ2-2	NA	TGTGCCAGCAGCTTTGGAGGGAATTCCGGGGAGCTGTTTTTT	CASSFGGNSGELFF
NA	TRBV7-6	13	TRBJ2-1	TRBD2	TGTGCCAGCAGCGGACTAGGCCCCAATGAGCAGTTCTTC	CASSGLGPNEQFF